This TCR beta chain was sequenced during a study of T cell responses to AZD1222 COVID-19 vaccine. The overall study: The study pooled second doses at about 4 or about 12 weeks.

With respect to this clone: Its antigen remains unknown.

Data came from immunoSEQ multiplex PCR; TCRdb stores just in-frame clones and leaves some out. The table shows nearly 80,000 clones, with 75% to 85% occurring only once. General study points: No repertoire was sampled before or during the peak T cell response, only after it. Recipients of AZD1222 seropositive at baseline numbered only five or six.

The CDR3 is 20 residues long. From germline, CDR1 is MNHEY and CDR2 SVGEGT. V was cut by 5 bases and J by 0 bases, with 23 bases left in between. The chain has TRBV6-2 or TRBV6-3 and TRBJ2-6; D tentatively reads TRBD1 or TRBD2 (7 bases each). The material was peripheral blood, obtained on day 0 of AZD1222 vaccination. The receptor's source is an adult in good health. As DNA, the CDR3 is TGTGCCAGCAGTCACCCCTTCCGACAGGGCGGGAGCTCTGGGGCCAACGTCCTGACTTTC. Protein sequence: CASSHPFRQGGSSGANVLTF.